The 32 T cell receptor beta chains in this list originate from one sample, sequenced in a study of T-cell reconstitution after alpha-beta-depleted transplantation in children. Unique molecular identifiers were used in preparing the TCRbeta library. TCRdb reprocessed the PCR reads via MiXCR and lists one record per CDR3 protein. The sample contains a few hundred thousand distinct CDR3 sequences, 25% to 30% of which appear only once. Sequences were derived from PBMCs, sampled before TCRalphabeta/CD19-depleted stem cell transplant. The receptor set was obtained from a boy younger than two with Wiskott-Aldrich syndrome, due to receive a stem cell transplant.

Only a few counts were recorded for this clonotype. The chain is built from TRBV4-2 and TRBJ2-7; a weak D match, TRBD2 (5 bases). V lost 3 bases, J lost 9 bases, and 18 bases lay in between. In germline, CDR1 is LGHNA, CDR2 YNFKEQ. The CDR3 totals 14 residues. The CDR3 loop reads CASSQGSPGFWQYF. The CDR3 DNA reads as TGTGCCAGCAGCCAGGGGAGCCCCGGTTTTTGGCAGTACTTC.

This clonotype was seen a handful of times. One junction end does not reproduce the germline sequence, and a read error may be involved. The chain joins TRBV4-1 to TRBJ2-1; a weak D match, TRBD2 (5 bases). Germline V CDR1 and CDR2: MGHRA, YSYEKL. The CDR3 totals 17 residues. The CDR3 DNA is TGCGCCAGCAGCCAAGATTTTGCGGCTAGCTCCCACAATGAGCAGTTCTTC. Amino acid sequence: CASSQDFAASSHNEQFF.

The chain has TRBV7-2 and TRBJ2-6; the D gene is possibly TRBD2 (6 bases). V shed 3 bases and J shed 4 bases, with 16 bases lying between them. This CDR3 is 17 amino acids long. Looked up from germline, CDR1 is SGHTA and CDR2 is FQGNSA. CDR3 coding DNA: TGTGCCAGCAGCTTTTGGACTAAGGGCCCCGGGGCCAACGTCCTGACTTTC. Translated, it gives CASSFWTKGPGANVLTF.

V is TRBV6-2 or TRBV6-3 and J is TRBJ2-1; 8 nucleotides align to TRBD2. V lost 2 bases to trimming and J lost 7 bases; unmatched junction nucleotides: 7. The CDR3 has 15 amino acids. Germline loops: CDR1 MNHEY, CDR2 SVGEGT. The CDR3 here is CASSYLGLAGNEQFF. The CDR3 DNA is TGTGCCAGCAGTTACCTAGGGCTAGCGGGTAATGAGCAGTTCTTC.

This clonotype was seen a few times. The rearrangement joins TRBV9 to TRBJ2-4; D possibly corresponds to TRBD2 (5 bases). The CDR3 is 13 residues long. CDR1 is SGDLS and CDR2 is YYNGEE in the germline V gene. Trimming removed 3 bases at V and 3 bases at J, with 7 bases between. The CDR3 nucleotides read TGTGCCAGCAGCGCCGGGGACAAAAACATTCAGTACTTC. This encodes CASSAGDKNIQYF.

In this sample, this clonotype turned up a few times. The chain is built from TRBV7-3 and TRBJ1-1, with a weak D call TRBD1 (6 bases). The CDR3 is 15 amino acids. Germline V gene sequence: CDR1 SGHTA, CDR2 FQGTGA. Trimming removed 3 bases from V and 6 bases from J, with 17 bases in between. DNA for the CDR3: TGTGCCAGCAGCTTGTATACAGGGCAGCAAGCTGAAGCTTTCTTT. Its protein product is CASSLYTGQQAEAFF.

This clonotype was seen a few times. V and J are TRBV7-2 and TRBJ2-4, with D perhaps TRBD1 or TRBD2 (5 bases each). Trimming took off 5 bases at V and 7 bases at J, with 21 bases between the two ends. CDR3 length: 16 residues. CDR1 is SGHTA, CDR2 FQGNSA, per germline. The CDR3 spells CASSLLSGMGENIQYF. In DNA form, the CDR3 reads TGTGCCAGCAGCCTCCTCTCAGGGATGGGGGAGAACATTCAGTACTTC. Using reference TRBV7-2 and TRBJ2-4 for the parts outside the CDR3, the full variable domain is GAGVSQSPSNKVTEKGKDVELRCDPISGHTALYWYRQSLGQGLEFLIYFQGNSAPDKSGLPSDRFSAERTGGSVSTLTIQRTQQEDSAVYLCASSLLSGMGENIQYFGAGTRLSVL.

This clonotype appeared a few times. This chain joins TRBV20-1 and TRBJ2-5; 8 positions match TRBD2. V shed 6 bases and J 1 base; nucleotides not matched to a gene: 7. Germline lookup yields CDR1 DFQATT and CDR2 SNEGSKA (reference sequence). The CDR3 consists of 14 residues. CDR3 bases: TGCAGTGCAACGGGACTAGGAGGCCAAGAGACCCAGTACTTC. Translation: CSATGLGGQETQYF.

The chain is built from TRBV2 and TRBJ2-7; D may be TRBD1 or TRBD2 (5 bases each). The V gene's germline CDR1 is SNHLY and CDR2 FYNNEI. The CDR3 loop spans 15 amino acids. V dropped 6 bases and J dropped 4 bases, with 19 bases sitting between them. The chain's CDR3 is CASRDRDPGRYEQYF. The CDR3 region has the DNA TGTGCCAGCAGGGACCGGGACCCAGGACGGTACGAGCAGTACTTC.

V is TRBV5-1 and J is TRBJ2-5; D not certain. The CDR3 is made up of 14 amino acids. Trimming left V 4 bases short and J 5 bases short, with 15 bases between. Per the germline V gene, CDR1 is SGHRS and CDR2 is YFSETQ. The CDR3 loop reads CASSPLLPLETQYF. The CDR3 nucleotides are TGCGCCAGCAGCCCCTTGCTCCCGTTGGAGACCCAGTACTTC. Combining the CDR3 with reference TRBV5-1 and TRBJ2-5 gives the whole variable domain KAGVTQTPRYLIKTRGQQVTLSCSPISGHRSVSWYQQTPGQGLQFLFEYFSETQRNKGNFPGRFSGRQFSNSRSEMNVSTLELGDSALYLCASSPLLPLETQYFGPGTRLLVL.

The genes are TRBV5-1 and TRBJ2-1; D is unclear. The CDR3 has 14 residues. The V end lost 0 bases, the J end lost 8 bases, and 12 bases lay between the germline ends. Germline lookup yields CDR1 SGHRS and CDR2 YFSETQ. The CDR3 sequence is CASSLGYGNYEQFF. For the CDR3, the DNA is TGCGCCAGCAGCTTGGGATACGGAAACTATGAGCAGTTCTTC.

The rearrangement joins TRBV5-1 to TRBJ1-1, with D possibly matching TRBD1 (6 bases). This CDR3 is built from 15 residues. The germline gives CDR1 SGHRS, CDR2 YFSETQ. Trimming shortened V by 3 bases and J by 0 bases, and 12 bases separated the two germline ends. The DNA for the CDR3 is TGCGCCAGCAGCTCGGTGGACAGTGTGAACACTGAAGCTTTCTTT. Translating gives CASSSVDSVNTEAFF. The full variable domain, its missing parts supplied by reference TRBV5-1 and TRBJ1-1, is KAGVTQTPRYLIKTRGQQVTLSCSPISGHRSVSWYQQTPGQGLQFLFEYFSETQRNKGNFPGRFSGRQFSNSRSEMNVSTLELGDSALYLCASSSVDSVNTEAFFGQGTRLTVV.

This chain joins TRBV7-9 and TRBJ2-2, with 12 bases identical to TRBD1. This CDR3 contains 17 residues. From germline, CDR1 is SEHNR and CDR2 FQNEAQ (reference sequence). V dropped 5 bases and J dropped 3; count of bases not matched to a gene: 7. For the CDR3, the DNA is TGTGCCAGCAGCCCGAGGGACAGGGGGCTACACACCGGGGAGCTGTTTTTT. Protein: CASSPRDRGLHTGELFF.

This clonotype appeared a few times. The genes are TRBV5-6 and TRBJ2-3; D call uncertain. This CDR3 has 14 residues. Per germline, CDR1 SGHDT and CDR2 YYEEEE. Trimming removed 0 bases at V and 6 bases at J, with 11 bases between. The CDR3 region is CASSLVSPMDTQYF. Written as DNA, the CDR3 is TGTGCCAGCAGCTTGGTTAGCCCGATGGATACGCAGTATTTT.

The chain couples TRBV20-1 to TRBJ2-2; D remains unclear. CDR1 is DFQATT and CDR2 is SNEGSKA in the germline V gene (reference sequence). V was pared by 0 bases and J by 7 bases, with 9 bases between. The CDR3 contains 13 residues. DNA of the CDR3: TGCAGTGCTAGAGAGTACGATGACGGGGAGCTGTTTTTT. It is translated as CSAREYDDGELFF.

A single count supports this clonotype. This chain connects TRBV20-1 to TRBJ2-5; TRBD2 is a possible D gene (5 bases). Deletions cut 4 bases from V and 0 bases from J, with 12 bases between. The CDR3 consists of 14 residues. Germline CDR1 reads DFQATT; CDR2 reads SNEGSKA (reference sequence). The CDR3 sequence: CSAKVPTNQETQYF. The CDR3 bases are TGCAGTGCTAAAGTGCCGACTAACCAAGAGACCCAGTACTTC.

The V and J genes are TRBV20-1 and TRBJ2-1, with 11 positions matching TRBD2. The germline gives CDR1 DFQATT, CDR2 SNEGSKA (reference sequence). CDR3 length equals 17 residues. V trimming: 1 base; J trimming: 0 bases; junction bases outside the gene matches: 5. CDR3 sequence: CSARVAGGRGSYNEQFF. DNA of the CDR3: TGCAGTGCTAGAGTAGCGGGAGGGCGAGGCTCCTACAATGAGCAGTTCTTC.

The CDR3 loop is CSAGLTDTQYF. Written as DNA, the CDR3 is TGCAGTGCAGGACTAACAGATACGCAGTATTTT. The rearrangement uses TRBV20-1 and TRBJ2-3, with D perhaps TRBD2 (6 bases). Germline V gene lookup returns CDR1 DFQATT and CDR2 SNEGSKA (reference sequence). V was shortened by 6 bases and J by 3 bases, with 7 bases between the two germline ends. The length of the CDR3 is 11 residues.

The chain couples TRBV10-1 to TRBJ2-1; the D is unclear. The CDR3 has 16 residues. Between the trimmed V and J ends, which lost 2 bases and 1 base, there was a span of 12 bases. CDR1 WNHNN and CDR2 SYGVQD come from the germline V gene (reference sequence). As DNA, the CDR3 is TGCGCCAGCAGTGAGGCCGACGGATTTTCCTACAATGAGCAGTTCTTC. It translates to CASSEADGFSYNEQFF.

Here the CDR3 reads CASSPTSGKIYNEQFF. The CDR3 DNA reads as TGTGCCAGCAGCCCGACTAGCGGGAAGATCTACAATGAGCAGTTCTTC. This chain links TRBV3-1 with TRBJ2-1, with TRBD2 identical over 11 bases. With V trimmed by 4 bases and J by 3 bases, 5 bases remained unmatched. The CDR3 contains 16 residues. Germline V CDR1 and CDR2: LGHDT, YNNKEL (reference sequence).

This clonotype was counted many times. This chain links TRBV5-1 with TRBJ2-3; no definite D call. Germline CDR1 and CDR2: SGHRS and YFSETQ. There are 12 residues in the CDR3. V lost 4 bases, J lost 3 bases, and 6 bases lay in between. CDR3 sequence: CASSPPTDTQYF. The CDR3, as DNA: TGCGCCAGCAGCCCCCCAACAGATACGCAGTATTTT.

This chain connects TRBV20-1 to TRBJ1-3, with 7 bases identical to TRBD1. This CDR3 region has 12 residues. CDR1 is DFQATT and CDR2 is SNEGSKA in the germline V gene (reference sequence). V shed 6 bases, J shed 4 bases, and the junction held 3 bases outside the gene matches. CDR3 loop: CSATGQGNTIYF. The CDR3, as DNA: TGCAGTGCAACGGGACAGGGAAACACCATATATTTT.

This clonotype was detected a few times. This chain connects TRBV4-2 to TRBJ2-3; a possible D gene is TRBD1 (6 bases). V lost 0 bases, J lost 0 bases, and 16 bases lay in between. The germline V gene encodes CDR1 LGHNA and CDR2 YNFKEQ. The CDR3 is 18 residues long. The CDR3: CASSQDRRDIWSTDTQYF. In DNA, the CDR3 is TGTGCCAGCAGCCAAGATCGTCGGGACATCTGGAGCACAGATACGCAGTATTTT.

The chain joins TRBV4-2 to TRBJ2-7; D is uncertain. Germline V gives CDR1 LGHNA, CDR2 YNFKEQ. The V end lost 1 base, the J end lost 0 bases, and 13 bases lay between the germline ends. The CDR3 runs 16 residues. As DNA, the CDR3 is TGTGCCAGCAGCCAAGTGGGCCTACCGGCCTCCTACGAGCAGTACTTC. As protein: CASSQVGLPASYEQYF.

This chain uses TRBV20-1 with TRBJ2-1, with 9 nucleotides matching TRBD2. Trimming at V came to 8 bases and at J to 9 bases, leaving 14 bases not matched to a gene. The CDR3 length is 14 residues. CDR1 DFQATT and CDR2 SNEGSKA come from the germline V gene (reference sequence). This chain's CDR3 is CSSLRQSGRIEQFF. The CDR3 DNA reads TGCAGTTCACTCCGACAGAGCGGGAGGATTGAGCAGTTCTTC.

This clonotype was counted at least ten times. The genes are TRBV12-3 or TRBV12-4 and TRBJ2-2; the D is unclear. V dropped 4 bases and J dropped 4 bases, with 13 bases sitting between them. There are 15 residues in the CDR3. The CDR3 spells CASSSSLTSTGELFF. CDR3 sequence (DNA): TGTGCCAGCAGTTCCAGCCTGACGTCCACCGGGGAGCTGTTTTTT.

This sequence joins TRBV9 and TRBJ2-1; TRBD2 agrees at 7 bases. This CDR3 contains 15 residues. The junction had 6 bases not matched to a gene; V was cut back by 3 bases and J by 3 bases. Germline lookup yields CDR1 SGDLS and CDR2 YYNGEE. The CDR3 DNA sequence: TGTGCCAGCAGCGCCGGGACTAACTACTACAATGAGCAGTTCTTC. Its translation is CASSAGTNYYNEQFF.

The J gene is TRBJ2-1, the V gene TRBV5-1, with 9 bases matching TRBD2. There are 15 residues in the CDR3. J gave up 6 bases and V 4 bases, and 8 bases lay outside the gene matches. The germline V gene has CDR1 SGHRS and CDR2 YFSETQ. CDR3 DNA sequence: TGCGCCAGCAGCGACTACGGGACTAGCTTCAATGAGCAGTTCTTC. Protein product: CASSDYGTSFNEQFF.

CDR3 in amino acids: CASSLAARLSYNEQFF. In nucleotides, the CDR3 is TGTGCCAGCAGCTTAGCGGCGCGGCTCTCCTACAATGAGCAGTTCTTC. The genes are TRBV7-2 and TRBJ2-1; D gene ambiguous. V lost 0 bases and J 0 bases, leaving 9 bases between the germline ends. The CDR3 is 16 amino acids. In germline, CDR1 is SGHTA, CDR2 FQGNSA.

This chain joins TRBV20-1 and TRBJ2-7; the D is unclear. Germline loops: CDR1 DFQATT, CDR2 SNEGSKA (reference sequence). V gave up 6 bases and J gave up 7 bases, with 16 bases separating them. The CDR3 covers 12 residues. In DNA form, the CDR3 reads TGCAGTGCCAAAACCGCAGTGGGGGAGCAGTACTTC. Translation gives CSAKTAVGEQYF.

This clonotype was observed a few times. The chain links TRBV20-1 to TRBJ2-1; a weak D match, TRBD2 (5 bases). The CDR3 has 13 amino acids. CDR1 is DFQATT and CDR2 is SNEGSKA in the germline V gene (reference sequence). V was clipped by 6 bases and J by 6 bases, with 15 bases between them. The CDR3: CSASRRLGNEQFF. DNA for the CDR3: TGCAGTGCCTCCCGGAGGCTGGGCAATGAGCAGTTCTTC.

The chain links TRBV5-1 to TRBJ2-3; TRBD2 might be the D (5 bases). Trimming pared 1 base from V and 0 bases from J, leaving 15 bases between. Per germline, CDR1 SGHRS and CDR2 YFSETQ. The CDR3 is made up of 17 amino acids. The CDR3 coding sequence is TGCGCCAGCAGCTTGCCATTCGCTCGGGATAGCACAGATACGCAGTATTTT. Translation: CASSLPFARDSTDTQYF.